These T cell receptor beta chains were read from a single sample in a study of cytomegalovirus exposure and HLA in healthy donors. Generated by immunoSEQ multiplex PCR, the TCRdb table keeps only in-frame clones and is missing some. Of approximately 92,000 clones listed, around four fifths are singletons. Sample: PBMCs. The source of these receptors is a man aged 45-60 years in good health and CMV-seropositive. Each CDR3 is given with its conserved first and last residue. The order of the fields is clone size, D gene, CDR3 length, V gene, J gene, CDR3 DNA, CDR3 protein. A D gene is named only where the DNA matches it firmly. Rows give clone size only sometimes, using once, few, many, or a class for an expanded clone.

few	.	15	TRBV27	TRBJ1-6	TGTGCCAGCAGTCTGGGGCCAGCCCCTAGTTCACCCCTCCACTTT	CASSLGPAPSSPLHF
.	.	15	TRBV29-1	TRBJ2-2	TGCAGCGTTGAAATAGTTCAGGAGGGCACCGGGGAGCTGTTTTTT	CSVEIVQEGTGELFF
.	TRBD2	15	TRBV9	TRBJ2-5	TGTGCCAGCAGCGTAGACGGGGGGGCCCGGGAGACCCAGTACTTC	CASSVDGGARETQYF
.	TRBD2	16	TRBV5-8	TRBJ2-1	TGTGCCAGCAGCTCGGGACTAGCGGGGGAGTACAATGAGCAGTTCTTC	CASSSGLAGEYNEQFF
.	.	14	TRBV28	TRBJ2-6	TGTGCCAGCATTACCAGTTCTGGGGCCAACGTCCTGACTTTC	CASITSSGANVLTF
.	TRBD1	15	TRBV25-1	TRBJ2-7	TGTGCCAGCAGTGTCCACCACGGGACAGGGGGCGAGCAGTACTTC	CASSVHHGTGGEQYF
.	.	13	TRBV19	TRBJ1-5	TGTGCCAGTACAGGGATAGAGGATCAGCCCCAGCATTTT	CASTGIEDQPQHF
.	TRBD1	17	TRBV4-3	TRBJ1-6	TGCGCCAGCAGCCCCTCCTCAGGGGGGCGCGGAAATTCACCCCTCCACTTT	CASSPSSGGRGNSPLHF
few	.	14	TRBV4-1	TRBJ1-5	TGCGCCAGCAGCCAAGTCAGGGCTAATCAGCCCCAGCATTTT	CASSQVRANQPQHF
.	TRBD2	17	TRBV4-1	TRBJ2-1	TGCGCCAGCAGCCAACCCCCGGGTAGCGGGGGGCTGTATGAGCAGTTCTTC	CASSQPPGSGGLYEQFF
.	TRBD1	13	TRBV4-2	TRBJ2-7	TGTGCCAGCAGGCCCGGGACAGGGTACGAGCAGTACTTC	CASRPGTGYEQYF
.	.	11	TRBV6-5	TRBJ1-5	TGTGCCAGCCATGGAGGGGACTTACAGCATTTT	CASHGGDLQHF
.	TRBD1	17	TRBV7-8	TRBJ1-5	TGTGCCAGCAGGGAGACTGGGACAGGGAATTTGGGGCAGCCCCAGAATTTT	CASRETGTGNLGQPQNF
.	.	16	TRBV6-1	TRBJ2-1	TGTGCCAGCAGTGAGGAGGGGGGGCAGATCTACAATGAGCAGTTCTTC	CASSEEGGQIYNEQFF
.	TRBD1	16	TRBV9	TRBJ1-6	TGTGCCAGCAGCGTAAAAACAGGGGGTTCGAATTCACCCCTCCACTTT	CASSVKTGGSNSPLHF
.	TRBD1	15	TRBV7-3	TRBJ1-2	TGTGCCAGCAGCTTAACTTCCGGGACAGGGGATGGCTACACCTTC	CASSLTSGTGDGYTF
.	TRBD1	16	TRBV10-3	TRBJ1-6	TGTGCCATCAGTGAACACGACAGGGCTGGTACGGCACCCCTCCACTTT	CAISEHDRAGTAPLHF
.	TRBD1	13	TRBV6-1	TRBJ1-2	TGTGCCAGCAGTGGGGGACAGGACTATGGCTACACCTTC	CASSGGQDYGYTF
.	TRBD2	15	TRBV7-6	TRBJ2-5	TGTGCCAGCAGCCTCACTAGCGGGGGGGGCGAGACCCAGTACTTC	CASSLTSGGGETQYF
.	TRBD1	20	TRBV2	TRBJ2-5	TGTGCCAGCAGTGTGGACAGGGGGCGAGGGATACAGGGGGCCCAAGAGACCCAGTACTTC	CASSVDRGRGIQGAQETQYF
.	TRBD2	16	TRBV10-3	TRBJ2-1	TGTGCCATCAGTGAGGGTCTGCCGGGGGGGAGGAATGAGCAGTTCTTC	CAISEGLPGGRNEQFF
few	TRBD2	15	TRBV5-1	TRBJ2-5	TGCGCCAGCAGCTTGTTAAGGCCTAGCGGGGAGACCCAGTACTTC	CASSLLRPSGETQYF
once	.	15	TRBV6-5	TRBJ1-3	TGTGCCAGCAGAGGCAGGGGATCCTCTGGAAACACCATATATTTT	CASRGRGSSGNTIYF
.	.	14	TRBV10-3	TRBJ2-7	TGTGCCATCAGTGAGTCGAGCGGCAGATACGAGCAGTACTTC	CAISESSGRYEQYF
.	TRBD2	17	TRBV5-1	TRBJ2-5	TGCGCCAGCAGCGGACGGACTAGCGGGGAGATCCAAGAGACCCAGTACTTC	CASSGRTSGEIQETQYF
.	.	14	TRBV28	TRBJ2-4	TGTGCCAGCAGTTTAAGGGGTGGGGAAAACATTCAGTACTTC	CASSLRGGENIQYF
.	.	12	TRBV28	TRBJ1-6	TGTGCCAGCAGACCGGGACAACGCCCCCTCCACTTT	CASRPGQRPLHF
.	.	11	TRBV6-5	TRBJ1-2	TGTGCCAGCAGATACAGGAGAGGCTACACCTTC	CASRYRRGYTF
.	.	15	TRBV29-1	TRBJ1-2	TGCAGCGTTGAAGATCGGGCAGGGTACATCAATGGCTACACCTTC	CSVEDRAGYINGYTF
.	.	16	TRBV19	TRBJ1-5	TGTGCCAGTAGTATAACTGGGCAGGGAAAAGATCAGCCCCAGCATTTT	CASSITGQGKDQPQHF
.	.	13	TRBV11-2	TRBJ1-1	TGTGCCAGCAGACGCGGAAAGCTCACTGAAGCTTTCTTT	CASRRGKLTEAFF
.	.	14	TRBV4-2	TRBJ2-2	TGTGCCAGCAGCCCGGGACTGAGCGGCGGGGAGCTGTTTTTT	CASSPGLSGGELFF
.	.	14	TRBV4-3	TRBJ1-1	TGCGCCAGCAGCCAAACTTCGGGGAACACTGAAGCTTTCTTT	CASSQTSGNTEAFF
.	TRBD1	16	TRBV2	TRBJ2-1	TGTGCCAGCAAATACGCCCCGGGACAGGGTACATCTGAGCAGTTCTTC	CASKYAPGQGTSEQFF
.	TRBD2	16	TRBV18	TRBJ2-1	TGTGCCAGCTCACCATCGCGCCTAGCGGGCCCCAATGAGCAGTTCTTC	CASSPSRLAGPNEQFF
.	TRBD2	14	TRBV11-2	TRBJ2-1	TGTGCCAGCAGGGTAGCGGGGCCACACAATGAGCAGTTCTTC	CASRVAGPHNEQFF
few	.	13	TRBV6-5	TRBJ2-7	TGTGCCAGCGGGCAGGTCAGCTCCTACGAGCAGTACTTC	CASGQVSSYEQYF
.	.	15	TRBV14	TRBJ2-1	TGTGCCAGCCAAGTTGGTCTAAGCAGGTCGGATGAGCAGTTCTTC	CASQVGLSRSDEQFF
.	TRBD1	18	TRBV7-8	TRBJ1-2	TGTGCCAGCAGCTTGAACGCCGGATTGGACAGGAATATCTATGGCTACACCTTC	CASSLNAGLDRNIYGYTF
.	TRBD2	16	TRBV5-4	TRBJ2-1	TGTGCCTTTCTAGCGGGGGGGCGGCGATCCTACAATGAGCAGTTCTTC	CAFLAGGRRSYNEQFF
.	TRBD1	14	TRBV30	TRBJ1-1	TGTGCCTGGAGTGTAGGGGCTACAGGGGTTGAAGCTTTCTTT	CAWSVGATGVEAFF
.	.	15	TRBV4-3	TRBJ1-5	TGCGCCAGCAGCCCCACCTTTTGGGGGGATCAGCCCCAGCATTTT	CASSPTFWGDQPQHF
.	.	14	TRBV18	TRBJ1-4	TGTGCCAGCATCAAGAGCCCGGAGGATGAAAAACTGTTTTTT	CASIKSPEDEKLFF
.	.	14	TRBV30	TRBJ1-5	TGTGCCTGGAGTGTACTAGCCAGCAATCAGCCCCAGAATTTT	CAWSVLASNQPQNF
.	TRBD1	15	TRBV27	TRBJ1-1	TGTGCCAGCAGTCCCGACAGGGGGCGGAACACTGAAGCTTTCTTT	CASSPDRGRNTEAFF
.	.	13	TRBV7-2	TRBJ1-5	TGTGCCAGCAGCTTAGTAGGCGGGGAGCCCCAGCATTTT	CASSLVGGEPQHF
.	.	14	TRBV9	TRBJ1-6	TGTGCCAGCAGCGTAGCCCTCGCGAATTCACCCCTCCACTTT	CASSVALANSPLHF
.	TRBD2	18	TRBV5-4	TRBJ2-1	TGTGCCAGCAGCTTAGTTGCGGGGGGTGGTATATCCTACAATGAGCAGTTCTTC	CASSLVAGGGISYNEQFF
.	TRBD2	14	TRBV19	TRBJ2-3	TGTGCCAGCCAGATGGCGGGGGGGCTCGTTGAGCAGTATTTT	CASQMAGGLVEQYF
.	.	13	TRBV29-1	TRBJ2-7	TGCAGCGTTGAAGCGGGAGCCGACTACGAGCAGTACTTC	CSVEAGADYEQYF